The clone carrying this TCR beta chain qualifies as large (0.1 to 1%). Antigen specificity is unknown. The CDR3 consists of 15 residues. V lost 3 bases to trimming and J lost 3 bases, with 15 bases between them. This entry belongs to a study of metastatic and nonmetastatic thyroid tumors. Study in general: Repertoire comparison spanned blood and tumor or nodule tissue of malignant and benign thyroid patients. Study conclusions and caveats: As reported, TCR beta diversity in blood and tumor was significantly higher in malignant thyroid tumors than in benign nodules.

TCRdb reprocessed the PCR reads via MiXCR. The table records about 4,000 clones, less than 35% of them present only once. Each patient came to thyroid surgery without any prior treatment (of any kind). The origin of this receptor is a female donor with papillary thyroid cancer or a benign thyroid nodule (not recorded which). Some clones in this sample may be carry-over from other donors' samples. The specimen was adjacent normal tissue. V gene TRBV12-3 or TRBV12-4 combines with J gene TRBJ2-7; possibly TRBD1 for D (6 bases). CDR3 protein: CASSLRAGAVYEQYF. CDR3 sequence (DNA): TGTGCCAGCAGTTTGAGGGCAGGGGCGGTCTACGAGCAGTACTTC.